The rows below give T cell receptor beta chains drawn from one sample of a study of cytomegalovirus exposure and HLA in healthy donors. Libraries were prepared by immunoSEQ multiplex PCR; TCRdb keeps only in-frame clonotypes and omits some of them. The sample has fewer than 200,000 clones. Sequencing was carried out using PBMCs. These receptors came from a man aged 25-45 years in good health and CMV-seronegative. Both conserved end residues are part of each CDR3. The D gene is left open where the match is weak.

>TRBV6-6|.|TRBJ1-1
CASSPNRADTEAFF
TGTGCCAGCAGTCCAAACAGGGCAGACACTGAAGCTTTCTTT
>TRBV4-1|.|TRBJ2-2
CASSQVVLASTGELFF
TGCGCCAGCAGCCAAGTGGTGCTAGCGAGCACCGGGGAGCTGTTTTTT
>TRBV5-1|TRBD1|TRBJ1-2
CASSLAGGQGTLAGGYTF
TGCGCCAGCAGCTTGGCCGGGGGACAGGGTACCCTCGCCGGTGGCTACACCTTC
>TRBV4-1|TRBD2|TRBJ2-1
CASSPAGGPNNEQFF
TGCGCCAGCAGCCCAGCGGGAGGCCCAAACAATGAGCAGTTCTTC
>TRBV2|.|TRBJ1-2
CATAGGDNGYTF
TGTGCCACGGCAGGAGGGGATAACGGCTACACCTTC
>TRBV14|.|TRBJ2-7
CASSQGVLVGEQYF
TGTGCCAGCAGCCAAGGGGTGCTAGTCGGGGAGCAGTACTTC
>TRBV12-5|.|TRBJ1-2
CASGLTPFGSEWGYTF
TGTGCTAGTGGTTTGACCCCCTTTGGATCGGAGTGGGGCTACACCTTC
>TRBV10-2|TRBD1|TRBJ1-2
CASSNIPGQGIYGYTF
TGCGCCAGCAGTAACATTCCGGGACAGGGCATCTATGGCTACACCTTC
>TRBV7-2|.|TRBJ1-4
CASSLMDRTTNEKLFF
TGTGCCAGCAGCCTAATGGACAGAACAACTAATGAAAAACTGTTTTTT
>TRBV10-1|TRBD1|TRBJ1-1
CASSESIGQGAKITEAFF
TGCGCCAGCAGTGAGTCGATTGGCCAGGGGGCGAAGATCACTGAAGCTTTCTTT
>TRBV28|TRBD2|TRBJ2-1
CASSLGGSFNEQFF
TGTGCCAGCAGTTTAGGCGGGAGCTTCAATGAGCAGTTCTTC
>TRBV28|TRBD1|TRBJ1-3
CASSRTGAGNTIYF
TGTGCCAGCAGCAGGACAGGGGCTGGAAACACCATATATTTT
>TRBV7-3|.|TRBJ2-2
CASSLRPTGDTGELFF
TGTGCCAGCAGCCTCCGTCCCACGGGGGACACCGGGGAGCTGTTTTTT
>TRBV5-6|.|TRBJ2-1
CASRSARRGMNQFF
TGTGCCAGCAGATCCGCGAGGAGAGGGATGAATCAGTTCTTC
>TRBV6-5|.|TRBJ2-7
CASSLTHRGGYEQYF
TGTGCCAGCAGTCTAACCCACAGGGGGGGCTACGAGCAGTACTTC
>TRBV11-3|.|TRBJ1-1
CASSLDNRDLANTEAFF
TGTGCCAGCAGCTTAGATAACAGGGATCTAGCGAACACTGAAGCTTTCTTT
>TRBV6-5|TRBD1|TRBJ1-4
CASRGQGLNEKLFF
TGTGCCAGCAGGGGACAGGGGTTGAATGAAAAACTGTTTTTT
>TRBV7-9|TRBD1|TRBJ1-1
CASSQGDTEAFF
TGCGCCAGCAGCCAGGGGGACACTGAAGCTTTCTTT
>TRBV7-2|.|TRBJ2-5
CASSLIQGKETQYF
TGTGCCAGCAGCTTAATACAGGGAAAAGAGACCCAGTACTTC
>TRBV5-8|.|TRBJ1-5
CASSFRDQPQHF
TGTGCCAGCAGCTTTAGAGATCAGCCCCAGCATTTT
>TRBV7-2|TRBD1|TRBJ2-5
CASSLRGTGGFQETQYF
TGTGCCAGCAGCTTAAGGGGGACAGGGGGGTTCCAAGAGACCCAGTACTTC
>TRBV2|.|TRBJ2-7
CASSEQYYEQYF
TGTGCCAGCAGTGAACAGTACTACGAGCAGTACTTC
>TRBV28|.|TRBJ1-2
CASSLWGGGNYGYTF
TGTGCCAGCAGTTTATGGGGGGGAGGGAACTATGGCTACACCTTC
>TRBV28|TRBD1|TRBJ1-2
CASSPRDRGIYGYTF
TGTGCCAGCAGCCCACGGGACAGGGGTATCTATGGCTACACCTTC
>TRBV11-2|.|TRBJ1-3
CASSPFDFSGNTIYF
TGTGCCAGCAGCCCCTTCGACTTCTCTGGAAACACCATATATTTT
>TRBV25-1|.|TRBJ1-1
CASTRGGRGNTEAFF
TGTGCCAGCACCCGGGGGGGGCGCGGGAACACTGAAGCTTTCTTT
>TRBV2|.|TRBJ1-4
CASSASSDSEKLFF
TGTGCCAGCAGTGCCTCCAGCGACAGTGAAAAACTGTTTTTT
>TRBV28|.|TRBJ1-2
CASSLVPGVGGYTF
TGTGCCAGCAGTCTGGTGCCAGGGGTTGGGGGCTACACCTTC
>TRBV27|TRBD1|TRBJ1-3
CASSEQGAGNTIYF
TGTGCCAGCAGTGAACAGGGGGCTGGAAACACCATATATTTT
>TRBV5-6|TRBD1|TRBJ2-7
CASSLAGQGVGEQYF
TGTGCCAGCAGCTTGGCGGGGCAGGGGGTTGGGGAGCAGTACTTC
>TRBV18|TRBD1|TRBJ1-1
CASSPGQGAFTEAFF
TGTGCCAGCTCACCCGGACAGGGGGCTTTCACTGAAGCTTTCTTT
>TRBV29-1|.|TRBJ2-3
CSVNGPASDGTDTQYF
TGCAGCGTTAACGGGCCTGCTAGCGATGGCACAGATACGCAGTATTTT
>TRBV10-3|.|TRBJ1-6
CATYTGDNSPLHF
TGTGCCACCTACACAGGAGATAATTCACCCCTCCACTTT
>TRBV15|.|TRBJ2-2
CATSSGGGTGELFF
TGTGCCACCAGCTCGGGGGGCGGCACCGGGGAGCTGTTTTTT
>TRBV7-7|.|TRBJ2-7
CASSATGTYEQYF
TGTGCCAGCAGCGCCACAGGGACCTACGAGCAGTACTTC
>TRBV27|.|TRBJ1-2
CASRSRLDSNYGYTF
TGTGCCAGCAGATCCCGATTAGACAGTAACTATGGCTACACCTTC
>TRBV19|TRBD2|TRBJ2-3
CASSAPPSGGTDTQYF
TGTGCCAGTAGTGCCCCGCCTAGCGGGGGGACAGATACGCAGTATTTT
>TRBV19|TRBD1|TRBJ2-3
CASSEQGDPSTDTQYF
TGTGCCAGTAGTGAACAGGGGGACCCAAGCACAGATACGCAGTATTTT
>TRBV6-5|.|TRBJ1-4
CATKGNPREKLFF
TGTGCCACGAAGGGGAACCCAAGGGAAAAACTGTTTTTT
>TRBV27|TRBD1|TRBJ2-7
CASSFWDRGHEQYF
TGTGCCAGCAGTTTTTGGGACAGGGGCCACGAGCAGTACTTC
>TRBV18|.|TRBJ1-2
CASSPAGDYGYTF
TGTGCCAGCTCACCGGCGGGGGACTATGGCTACACCTTC